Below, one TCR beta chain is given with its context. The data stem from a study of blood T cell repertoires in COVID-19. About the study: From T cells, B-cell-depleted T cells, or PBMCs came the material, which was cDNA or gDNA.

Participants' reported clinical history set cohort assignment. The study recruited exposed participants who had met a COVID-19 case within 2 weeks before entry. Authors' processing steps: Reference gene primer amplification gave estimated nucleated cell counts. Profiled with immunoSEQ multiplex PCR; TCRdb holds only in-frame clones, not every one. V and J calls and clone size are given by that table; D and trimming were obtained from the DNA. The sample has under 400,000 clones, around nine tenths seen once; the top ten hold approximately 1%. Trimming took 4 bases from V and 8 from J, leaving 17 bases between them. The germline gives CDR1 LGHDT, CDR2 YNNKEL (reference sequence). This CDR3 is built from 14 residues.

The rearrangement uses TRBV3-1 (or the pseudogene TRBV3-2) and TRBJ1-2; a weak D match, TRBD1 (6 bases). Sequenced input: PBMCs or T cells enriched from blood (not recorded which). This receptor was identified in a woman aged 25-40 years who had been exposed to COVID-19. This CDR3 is CASSPPSQGYGYTF. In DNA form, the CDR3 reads TGTGCCAGCAGCCCCCCATCACAGGGCTACGGCTACACCTTC.